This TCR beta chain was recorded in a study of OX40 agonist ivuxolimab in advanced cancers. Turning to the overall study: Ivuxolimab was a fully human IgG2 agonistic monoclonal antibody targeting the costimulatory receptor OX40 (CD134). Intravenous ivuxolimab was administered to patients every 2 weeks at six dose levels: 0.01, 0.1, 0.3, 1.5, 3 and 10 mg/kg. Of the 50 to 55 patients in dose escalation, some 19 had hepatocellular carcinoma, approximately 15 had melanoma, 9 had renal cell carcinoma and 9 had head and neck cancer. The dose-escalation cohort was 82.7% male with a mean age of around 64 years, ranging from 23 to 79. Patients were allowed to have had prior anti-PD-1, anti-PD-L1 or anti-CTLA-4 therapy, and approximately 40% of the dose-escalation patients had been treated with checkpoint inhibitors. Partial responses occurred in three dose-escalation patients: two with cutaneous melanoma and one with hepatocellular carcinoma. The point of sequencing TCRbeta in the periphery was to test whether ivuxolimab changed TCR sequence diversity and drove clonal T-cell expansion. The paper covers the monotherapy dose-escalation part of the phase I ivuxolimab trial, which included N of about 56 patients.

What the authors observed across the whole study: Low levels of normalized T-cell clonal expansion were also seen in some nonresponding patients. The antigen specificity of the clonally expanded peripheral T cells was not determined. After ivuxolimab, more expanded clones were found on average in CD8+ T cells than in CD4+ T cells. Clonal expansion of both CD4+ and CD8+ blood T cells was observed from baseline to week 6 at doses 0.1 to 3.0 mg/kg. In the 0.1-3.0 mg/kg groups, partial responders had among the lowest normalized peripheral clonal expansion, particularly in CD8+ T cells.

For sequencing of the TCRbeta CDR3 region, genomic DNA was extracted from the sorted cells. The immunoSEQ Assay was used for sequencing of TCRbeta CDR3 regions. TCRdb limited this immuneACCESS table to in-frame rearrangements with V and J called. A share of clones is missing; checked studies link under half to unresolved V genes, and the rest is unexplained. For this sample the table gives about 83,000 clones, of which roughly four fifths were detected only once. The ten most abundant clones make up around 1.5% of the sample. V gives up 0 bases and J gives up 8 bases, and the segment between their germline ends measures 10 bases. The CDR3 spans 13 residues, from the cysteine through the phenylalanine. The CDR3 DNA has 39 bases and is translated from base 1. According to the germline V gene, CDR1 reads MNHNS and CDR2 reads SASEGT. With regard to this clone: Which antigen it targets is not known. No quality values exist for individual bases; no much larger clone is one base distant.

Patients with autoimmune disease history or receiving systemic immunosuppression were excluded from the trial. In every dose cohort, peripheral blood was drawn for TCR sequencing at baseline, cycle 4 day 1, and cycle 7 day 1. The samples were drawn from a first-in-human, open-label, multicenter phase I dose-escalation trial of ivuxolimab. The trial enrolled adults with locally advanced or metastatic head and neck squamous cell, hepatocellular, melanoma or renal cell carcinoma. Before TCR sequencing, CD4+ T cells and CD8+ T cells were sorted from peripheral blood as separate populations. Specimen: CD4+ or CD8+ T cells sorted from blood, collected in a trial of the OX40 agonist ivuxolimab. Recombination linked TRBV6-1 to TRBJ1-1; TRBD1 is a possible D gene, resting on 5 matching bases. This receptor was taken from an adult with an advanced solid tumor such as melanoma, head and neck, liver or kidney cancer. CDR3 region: CASSEAGQGEAFF. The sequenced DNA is TGTGCCAGCAGTGAAGCGGGGCAGGGCGAAGCTTTCTTT.